Sequencing of this T cell receptor beta chain was carried out in a study of blood T cell repertoires in COVID-19. Study summary: Collection of acute and convalescent COVID-19 samples took place in the United States, Italy and Spain. From T cells, B-cell-depleted T cells, or PBMCs came the material, which was cDNA or gDNA.

The CDR3 covers 14 residues. Looked up from germline, CDR1 is SGHAT and CDR2 is FQNNGV. With 3 bases removed from V and 3 bases from J, the gap between germline ends came to 10 bases. Authors' methods: Nucleated cell number was recorded as an estimate derived from reference gene primer amplification. The protocol was immunoSEQ multiplex PCR, while the TCRdb copy is restricted to in-frame clones and leaves out a portion. V and J calls and clone size come straight from that table; D and trimming were deduced from the DNA. This table has hundreds of thousands of clones, around 90% appearing once. The chain links TRBV11-2 to TRBJ2-3, with a weak D call TRBD1 (6 bases). Sequencing used peripheral blood. The sequence came from a human donor in a cohort sampled during active COVID-19. The CDR3 sequence: CASSLGRGTDTQYF. The CDR3 coding sequence is TGTGCCAGCAGCTTGGGCAGGGGAACAGATACGCAGTATTTT.